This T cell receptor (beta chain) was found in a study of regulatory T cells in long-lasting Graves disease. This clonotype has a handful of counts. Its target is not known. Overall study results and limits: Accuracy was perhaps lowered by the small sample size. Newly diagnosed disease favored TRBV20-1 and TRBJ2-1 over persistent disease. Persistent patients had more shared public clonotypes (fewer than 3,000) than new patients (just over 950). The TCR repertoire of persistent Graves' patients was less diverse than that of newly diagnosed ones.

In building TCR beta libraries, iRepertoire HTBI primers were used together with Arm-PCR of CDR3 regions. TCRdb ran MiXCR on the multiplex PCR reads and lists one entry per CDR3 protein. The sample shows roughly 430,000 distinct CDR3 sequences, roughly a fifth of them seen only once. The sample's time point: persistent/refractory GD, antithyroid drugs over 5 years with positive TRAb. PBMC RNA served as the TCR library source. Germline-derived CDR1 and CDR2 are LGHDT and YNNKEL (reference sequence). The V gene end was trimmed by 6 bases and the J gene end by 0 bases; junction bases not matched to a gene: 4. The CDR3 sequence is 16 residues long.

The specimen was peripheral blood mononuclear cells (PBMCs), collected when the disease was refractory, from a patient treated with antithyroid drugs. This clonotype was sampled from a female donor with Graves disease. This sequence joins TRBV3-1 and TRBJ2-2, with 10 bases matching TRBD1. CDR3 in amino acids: CASRDRGPSNTGELFF. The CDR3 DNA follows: TGTGCCAGCAGAGACAGGGGGCCTTCGAACACCGGGGAGCTGTTTTTT.